One TCR beta chain is described in this entry. Its antigen is currently not known. No much larger clone is present one base from it, and per-base qualities are unavailable. Another Seattle source contributed samples from volunteer blood donors who had recovered from COVID-19. The collaborating institutions used their own protocols to collect whole blood in K2EDTA tubes. For TCRbeta analysis, collaborators shipped samples as frozen whole blood, isolated PBMCs, or DNA extracted from either of those sample types. This entry comes from a study of blood T cell repertoires in COVID-19 (dated by TCRdb to about 2020). Broadly, across the study: Collaborator samples came from the United States, Italy and Spain and covered acute and convalescent phases of COVID-19. The material from the prospective study consisted of cDNA or gDNA derived from T cells, B-cell-depleted T cells, or PBMCs. The dataset comprised deeply sampled blood TCRbeta repertoires from subjects exposed to, actively infected with, or recovered from COVID-19. The repertoires were released in a freely available public database intended as a resource for research on the immune response to SARS-CoV-2. The samples were drawn from two sources: the first 160 participants of the ongoing ImmuneRACE study, and fewer than 1,500 subjects contributed by 6 global collaborators. Nearly every sample came with metadata listing a de-identified subject ID, COVID-19 status, age in years and sex. Where available, HLA class I and class II types were obtained from metadata supplied by the sample provider rather than from assay-based typing.

TCRbeta CDR3 regions were amplified from genomic DNA by means of the immunoSEQ Assay, a bias-controlled multiplex PCR. The published analysis was carried out like this. Nucleated cell counts per sample were estimated from amplification of reference gene primers within the assay. Sequence reads were collapsed and filtered to measure the absolute abundance of every unique TCRbeta CDR3 rearrangement. Productive Simpson clonality was computed per sample as the square root of Simpson's diversity index over productive rearrangements. Entries here come from immuneACCESS through TCRdb and include only in-frame sequences with V and J called. Some clones fail to appear in such tables; in the studies checked, an unresolved V gene covers under half of the shortfall, and the cause of the remainder is unknown. V and J calls and clone size follow that table, whereas D and trimming were derived from the DNA. The sample table lists about 300,000 clones, around 90% of them with a count of one. The ten biggest clones cover 6.4% of the sample.

Findings and caveats that apply to the study as a whole: The quantity of clinical and demographic metadata differed by source and by participant and was supplied without curation.

The germline V gene yields KGHSH for CDR1 and LQKENI for CDR2. The CDR3 goes from the cysteine to the phenylalanine over 17 residues. The only DNA kept is the CDR3, 51 bases in frame from the first base. V is cut by 1 base and J by 0 bases, and the space between the germline ends is 13 bases. The TCR originated in a young man who had recovered from COVID-19. In this chain, TRBV18 is recombined with TRBJ1-3; the D gene is perhaps TRBD1, from 6 matching bases. Sample: peripheral blood. The CDR3 in this case is CASSPRTVRSSGNTIYF. The sequenced DNA: TGTGCCAGCTCACCACGGACAGTTAGATCCTCTGGAAACACCATATATTTT.